Each of the 9 T cell receptor beta chains below was sequenced from the same sample in a study of beta chain features in type 1 diabetes. The study reverse transcribed the entire isolated RNA, so it sequenced expressed TCRB transcripts. Sequencing was performed with immunoSEQ multiplex PCR; in TCRdb, only in-frame clones are kept and a portion is missing. The repertoire holds fewer than 650,000 clones, with around 15% as singletons. The sequenced sample consisted of naive CD4+ T cells from blood. Every receptor here comes from a man in his late teens or twenties in good health.

The V call is TRBV5-1, the J call TRBJ2-1; TRBD2 matches 9 bases. With 0 bases clipped from V and 15 bases from J, the junction kept 13 bases outside the gene matches. Germline CDR1 is SGHRS and CDR2 is YFSETQ. The CDR3 spans 15 residues. The CDR3 DNA reads TGCGCCAGCAGCTTGGCCGGGACTAGCCCGAAGGGGCGGTTCTTC. Translated, it gives CASSLAGTSPKGRFF. The whole variable domain, filled in from reference TRBV5-1 and TRBJ2-1, reads KAGVTQTPRYLIKTRGQQVTLSCSPISGHRSVSWYQQTPGQGLQFLFEYFSETQRNKGNFPGRFSGRQFSNSRSEMNVSTLELGDSALYLCASSLAGTSPKGRFFGPGTRLTVL.

The chain joins TRBV15 to TRBJ2-3; D ambiguous. Germline V gene data show CDR1 as LNHNV and CDR2 as YYDKDF (reference sequence). Between the trimmed V and J ends, which lost 0 bases and 1 base, there was a span of 14 bases. This CDR3 has 17 residues. DNA of the CDR3: TGTGCCACCAGCAGAGAGTATAGGGTTGAGGGCACAGATACGCAGTATTTT. As protein: CATSREYRVEGTDTQYF.

The rearrangement links TRBV12-5 to TRBJ2-2; the match to TRBD1 covers 7 bases. This CDR3 is built from 18 residues. Germline lookup yields CDR1 LGHNT and CDR2 FRNRAP. Germline trimming cut 9 bases from V and 0 bases from J; bases unmatched to any gene: 16. The CDR3 reads CARTPYRGPPSNTGELFF. The CDR3 DNA reads TGTGCTAGGACCCCTTACAGGGGACCCCCTTCGAACACCGGGGAGCTGTTTTTT.

This clone was seen a few times. This chain links TRBV9 with TRBJ2-1; D gene unclear. CDR1 and CDR2 (germline): SGDLS, YYNGEE. CDR3 length equals 11 residues. Deletions cut 1 base from V and 6 bases from J, with 2 bases between. The CDR3 region is CASSVTNEQFF. The CDR3 coding sequence is TGTGCCAGCAGCGTAACCAATGAGCAGTTCTTC.

This clone appeared a few times. V gene TRBV9 combines with J gene TRBJ1-3, with D hard to call. This CDR3 is built from 15 residues. Germline CDR1 reads SGDLS; CDR2 reads YYNGEE. Deletions cut 4 bases from V and 0 bases from J, with 11 bases between. CDR3 loop: CASSHLTDSGNTIYF. The CDR3 bases are TGTGCCAGCAGCCACTTGACGGACTCTGGAAACACCATATATTTT.

Notes on this clone: Other DNA sequences in the same sample also yield this CDR3. This chain connects TRBV9 to TRBJ2-7, with D unclear. Looked up from germline, CDR1 is SGDLS and CDR2 is YYNGEE. This CDR3 is 14 amino acids long. V was shortened by 0 bases and J by 1 base, with 8 bases between the two germline ends. The CDR3 reads CASSVEGTSYEQYF. CDR3 coding DNA: TGTGCCAGCAGCGTAGAGGGCACATCCTACGAGCAGTACTTC.

This chain joins TRBV6-6 and TRBJ1-2; perhaps TRBD1 as D (5 bases). Trimming left V 5 bases short and J 2 bases short, with 12 bases between. The V gene's germline CDR1 is MNHNY and CDR2 SVGAGI (reference sequence). The CDR3 has 14 residues. The CDR3 coding sequence is TGTGCCAGCAGTACCCCCGGGGGAAACTATGGCTACACCTTC. The encoded protein is CASSTPGGNYGYTF.

This clone was picked up a small number of times. The chain couples TRBV7-2 to TRBJ2-3; TRBD1 agrees at 7 bases. CDR3 length: 15 amino acids. J gave up 2 bases and V 0 bases, and 2 bases lay outside the gene matches. Germline V gives CDR1 SGHTA, CDR2 FQGNSA. CDR3 sequence reads: CASSLAGQPTDTQYF. CDR3 coding DNA: TGTGCCAGCAGCTTAGCGGGACAGCCCACAGATACGCAGTATTTT.

In its sample, this clone was seen a few times. This chain connects TRBV6-6 to TRBJ2-6; D is unclear. Germline V gives CDR1 MNHNY, CDR2 SVGAGI (reference sequence). The CDR3 runs 16 residues. The V end lost 7 bases, the J end lost 0 bases, and 13 bases lay between the germline ends. CDR3 sequence: CASTKGPFSGANVLTF. CDR3 coding DNA: TGTGCCAGCACCAAAGGACCGTTCTCTGGGGCCAACGTCCTGACTTTC.